One and the same sample provided the 10 T cell receptor beta chains below, sequenced in a study of control samples from healthy donors and cancer patients. The repertoire was sequenced with immunoSEQ multiplex PCR; TCRdb's copy has only in-frame clones and lacks some. The repertoire consists of 70,000 to 90,000 clones, with around 94% occurring once and the leading ten covering around 6.4%. The specimen sequenced was blood. The receptors come from a woman between 40 and 55 years old in good health.

The rearrangement links TRBV6-5 to TRBJ1-6; no firm D call. The CDR3 is 11 amino acids. Deletions cut 6 bases from V and 15 bases from J, with 12 bases between. The germline CDR1 and CDR2 sequences are MNHEY and SVGAGI. CDR3 nucleotide sequence: TGTGCCAGCAGCGATAGACGGGTCCTCCACTTT. Translating gives CASSDRRVLHF.

V and J are TRBV11-2 and TRBJ1-1, with D possibly being TRBD1 (5 bases). CDR1 is SGHAT and CDR2 is FQNNGV in the germline V gene. V lost 6 bases, J lost 1 base, and 12 bases lay in between. The CDR3 runs to 14 residues. CDR3 DNA sequence: TGTGCCAGCAGTTTACCGACAGAGAACACTGAAGCTTTCTTT. It encodes CASSLPTENTEAFF.

J is TRBJ1-4 and V is TRBV28, with no clear D. Germline V gene lookup returns CDR1 MDHEN and CDR2 SYDVKM. The V gene lost 7 bases and the J gene lost 7 bases, with 13 bases spanning the gap. This CDR3 is 13 amino acids long. The CDR3 is CASTGRGAEKLFF. The CDR3 DNA reads TGTGCCAGCACTGGGAGAGGTGCTGAAAAACTGTTTTTT.

The J gene is TRBJ2-3, the V gene TRBV15; D uncertain. Looked up from germline, CDR1 is LNHNV and CDR2 is YYDKDF (reference sequence). The length of the CDR3 is 17 residues. Deletions cut 1 base from V and 0 bases from J, with 14 bases between. The CDR3 protein is CATSRGKGKGSTDTQYF. The CDR3, as DNA: TGTGCCACCAGCAGAGGTAAAGGGAAAGGGAGCACAGATACGCAGTATTTT.

V is TRBV18 and J is TRBJ2-7, with D perhaps given as TRBD1 or TRBD2 (5 bases each). In germline, CDR1 is KGHSH, CDR2 LQKENI. CDR3 length: 13 amino acids. V was shortened by 6 bases and J by 1 base, with 10 bases between the two germline ends. The CDR3 nucleotides are TGTGCCAGCTCTCTGGGACCGTCCTACGAGCAGTACTTC. Translation gives CASSLGPSYEQYF. The full variable domain, with the rest looked up from reference TRBV18 and TRBJ2-7, is NAGVMQNPRHLVRRRGQEARLRCSPMKGHSHVYWYRQLPEEGLKFMVYLQKENIIDESGMPKERFSAEFPKEGPSILRIQQVVRGDSAAYFCASSLGPSYEQYFGPGTRLTVT.

This chain joins TRBV5-6 and TRBJ2-7, with TRBD1 matching over 9 bases. The CDR3 has 14 amino acids. Germline assignment: CDR1 SGHDT and CDR2 YYEEEE. The V gene end was trimmed by 4 bases and the J gene end by 5 bases; junction bases not matched to a gene: 7. The CDR3 here is CASSKGDREDEQYF. CDR3 nucleotides: TGTGCCAGCAGCAAGGGGGACAGGGAGGACGAGCAGTACTTC.

This clone was seen only a few times. J is TRBJ2-3 and V is TRBV19, with 9 bases that match TRBD1. With 5 bases clipped from V and 4 bases from J, the junction kept 13 bases outside the gene matches. Germline V lookup: CDR1 LNHDA, CDR2 SQIVND (reference sequence). This CDR3 is built from 17 residues. CDR3 sequence reads: CASSAHFTGGGADTQYF. The DNA for the CDR3 is TGTGCCAGTAGTGCACATTTTACAGGGGGCGGCGCAGATACGCAGTATTTT.

The chain combines TRBV2 with TRBJ1-2; 10 bases align to TRBD1. The CDR3 is 13 amino acids. J was trimmed by 8 bases and V by 11 bases; bases with no gene match: 11. Germline loops: CDR1 SNHLY, CDR2 FYNNEI. CDR3 nucleotides: TGTGCCGGATATGGGGGACAGGGGACAGGCTACACCTTC. This encodes CAGYGGQGTGYTF.

This chain uses TRBV18 with TRBJ1-2, with a weak D call TRBD1 (5 bases). The V end was cut by 3 bases, the J end by 10 bases, with 12 bases between. The CDR3 spans 12 residues. CDR1 KGHSH and CDR2 LQKENI come from the germline V gene. The chain's CDR3 is CASSPPGKYYTF. The CDR3, as DNA: TGTGCCAGCTCACCTCCAGGGAAGTACTACACCTTC.

V gene TRBV7-2 combines with J gene TRBJ1-5; TRBD1 might be the D (5 bases). Trimming removed 0 bases from V and 3 bases from J, with 9 bases in between. This CDR3 region has 15 residues. In germline, CDR1 is SGHTA, CDR2 FQGNSA. The CDR3 bases are TGTGCCAGCAGCTTAGCGGGGGAGCTCAATCAGCCCCAGCATTTT. Translated: CASSLAGELNQPQHF.